The rows below give T cell receptor beta chains drawn from one sample of a study of blood T cell repertoires in COVID-19. Assay: immunoSEQ multiplex PCR; the TCRdb copy retains only in-frame clones and omits some. The data contain approximately 54,000 clones, about nine tenths of them singletons. Input material: peripheral blood. The receptors come from a woman aged 35 to 49 with active COVID-19. Each CDR3 is given with its conserved first and last residue.

j_call	v_call	cdr3_aa
TRBJ2-7	TRBV19	CASSMLHRADEQYF
TRBJ1-4	TRBV30	CAWSGQGAARKLFF
TRBJ2-1	TRBV5-6	CASSLLLASYNEQFF
TRBJ2-2	TRBV11-3	CASSPGHRNTGELFF
TRBJ2-2	TRBV3-1/TRBV3-2	CASSQAQAGELFF
TRBJ1-3	TRBV2	CASSNRGHGNTIYF
TRBJ2-1	TRBV10-3	CAIRPTRIAGGPHEQFF
TRBJ2-3	TRBV6-1	CASSDLAGTDTQYF
TRBJ2-7	TRBV7-2	CASSLERGGEQYF
TRBJ2-4	TRBV5-5	CASRARDRENIQYF
TRBJ2-1	TRBV7-2	CASSLARGGEGEQFF
TRBJ2-2	TRBV5-1	CASSLSTTGELFF
TRBJ2-4	TRBV3-1/TRBV3-2	CASSDRDRGRRTKNIQYF
TRBJ2-7	TRBV5-6	CASSRGQGAYEQYF
TRBJ2-3	TRBV18	CASSPLPRGRADTQYF
TRBJ1-2	TRBV7-3	CASSPDRNYGYTF
TRBJ1-1	TRBV9	CASSVGPRGGLGWTEAFF
TRBJ1-5	TRBV2	CASSEQGGGQPQHF
TRBJ2-7	TRBV11-3	CASSTRQGIPLEQYF
TRBJ2-7	TRBV19	CASGQYYEQYF
TRBJ1-3	TRBV18	CASSLTGRNSGNTIYF
TRBJ1-2	TRBV9	CASSVEGAGSYGYTF
TRBJ2-7	TRBV6-6	CASLDRDEQYF
TRBJ2-5	TRBV2	CASLPHGGGETQYF
TRBJ1-2	TRBV6-2/TRBV6-3	CASSYIQVDDYTF
TRBJ1-5	TRBV5-1	CASSEDSLNQPQHF
TRBJ1-2	TRBV5-1	CASSLGQGVSDYGYTF
TRBJ2-7	TRBV11-2	CASSPGGFGEQYF
TRBJ2-1	TRBV3-1/TRBV3-2	CASSQVRSSEQFF
TRBJ2-5	TRBV2	CASSEWTSGGAETQYF
TRBJ1-5	TRBV30	CAWGDRSSSNQPQHF
TRBJ1-4	TRBV7-8	CASSLTLRNEKLFF
TRBJ1-5	TRBV7-2	CASSLDQGAWQPQHF
TRBJ1-2	TRBV6-5	CASSYGGRDGYTF
TRBJ1-1	TRBV6-9	CASSSYDGGDLGQGAFTEAFF
TRBJ1-5	TRBV5-5	CASSWGTGRIGQPQHF
TRBJ2-7	TRBV11-2	CASTPGLASGEQYF
TRBJ1-4	TRBV5-1	CASSRQTATNEKLFF
TRBJ1-1	TRBV4-2	CASSEREVNTEAFF
TRBJ2-7	TRBV3-1/TRBV3-2	CASSQGASEQYF
TRBJ2-2	TRBV6-6	CASNRWGENTGELFF
TRBJ1-1	TRBV7-3	CASSLHRGSNTEAFF
TRBJ1-2	TRBV2	CASSGRGIDGYTF
TRBJ2-2	TRBV7-3	CASSPQGANTGELFF
TRBJ2-1	TRBV5-5	CASSLTGLVYGEQFF
TRBJ1-5	TRBV6-6	CASIDRTGHQPQHF
TRBJ2-7	TRBV6-2/TRBV6-3	CASSYGTGLAGVEQYF
TRBJ1-2	TRBV3-1/TRBV3-2	CASRTRSGTVTFYGYTF
TRBJ2-5	TRBV19	CASSTQSAQETQYF
TRBJ2-5	TRBV7-9	CASSPAGLAGAETQYF
TRBJ1-1	TRBV19	CASSPQPGNTEAFF
TRBJ1-2	TRBV1	CTSSQGRPGFKNYGYTF
TRBJ2-5	TRBV7-9	CASSGLAGSLETQYF